This T cell receptor beta chain came from a study of T-cell reconstitution after alpha-beta-depleted transplantation in children. Trimming removed 3 bases at V and 8 bases at J, with 20 bases between. The germline gives CDR1 MNHEY, CDR2 SMNVEV (reference sequence). The CDR3 runs to 16 residues. Unique molecular identifiers were used in preparing the TCRbeta library. Each CDR3 protein is one row after TCRdb ran MiXCR on the PCR reads. The table shows roughly 300,000 distinct CDR3 sequences, with 10% occurring only once. The gene calls are TRBV27 and TRBJ2-1, with D perhaps TRBD1 or TRBD2 (7 bases each). The sequence was obtained from a human donor who donated a stem cell graft to a child with acute lymphoblastic leukemia. Sequencing was performed on PBMCs from the stem cell graft donor, taken from the stem cell graft. The CDR3 spells CASSLGRGRGLYEQFF. CDR3 DNA: TGTGCCAGCAGTTTGGGGAGGGGGCGCGGTTTATATGAGCAGTTCTTC.